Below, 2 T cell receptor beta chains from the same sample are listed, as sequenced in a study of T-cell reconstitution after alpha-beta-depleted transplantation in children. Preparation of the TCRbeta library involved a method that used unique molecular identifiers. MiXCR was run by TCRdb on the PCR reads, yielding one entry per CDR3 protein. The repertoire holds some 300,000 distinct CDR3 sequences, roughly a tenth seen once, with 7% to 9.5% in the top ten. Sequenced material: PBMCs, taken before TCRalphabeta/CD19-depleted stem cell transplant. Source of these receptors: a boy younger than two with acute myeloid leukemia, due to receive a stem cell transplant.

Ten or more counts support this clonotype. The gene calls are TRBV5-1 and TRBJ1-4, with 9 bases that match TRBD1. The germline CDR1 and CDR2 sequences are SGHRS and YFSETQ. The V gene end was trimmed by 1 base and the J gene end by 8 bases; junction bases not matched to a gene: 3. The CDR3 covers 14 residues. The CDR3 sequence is CASSLTGGDEKLFF. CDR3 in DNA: TGCGCCAGCAGCTTGACAGGGGGCGACGAAAAACTGTTTTTT. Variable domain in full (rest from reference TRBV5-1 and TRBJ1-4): KAGVTQTPRYLIKTRGQQVTLSCSPISGHRSVSWYQQTPGQGLQFLFEYFSETQRNKGNFPGRFSGRQFSNSRSEMNVSTLELGDSALYLCASSLTGGDEKLFFGSGTQLSVL.

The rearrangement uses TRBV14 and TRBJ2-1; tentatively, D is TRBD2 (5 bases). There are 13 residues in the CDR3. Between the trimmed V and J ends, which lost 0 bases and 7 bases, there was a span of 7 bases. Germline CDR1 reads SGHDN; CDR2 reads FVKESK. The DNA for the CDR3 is TGTGCCAGCAGCCAAGAATGGAGGAATGAGCAGTTCTTC. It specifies CASSQEWRNEQFF. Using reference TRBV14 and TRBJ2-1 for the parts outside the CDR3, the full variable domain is EAGVTQFPSHSVIEKGQTVTLRCDPISGHDNLYWYRRVMGKEIKFLLHFVKESKQDESGMPNNRFLAERTGGTYSTLKVQPAELEDSGVYFCASSQEWRNEQFFGPGTRLTVL.